This T cell receptor (beta chain) was identified in a study of cytomegalovirus exposure and HLA in healthy donors. Whole-study findings and limits: Excluded were some V segments that proved indistinguishable, including TRBV6-2 and TRBV6-3. TCR beta V segments were, for the most part, productive about 90% or about 30% of the time in an earlier analysis. In a later analysis, DRB1 alleles had the most associated TCRs; HLA-C alleles the fewest.

CDR3 length: 15 residues. CDR1 and CDR2 from the germline V gene are MNHEY and SMNVEV (reference sequence). V lost 2 bases and J 1 base, leaving 11 bases between the germline ends. To note about this clone: Its antigen is currently unknown.

13 Jbeta primers and 60 Vbeta primers were used for the PCR. The protocol was immunoSEQ multiplex PCR, while the TCRdb copy is restricted to in-frame clones and leaves out a portion. This table lists 100,000 to 150,000 clones. The sequence came from a young man in good health and CMV-seronegative. The sequencing input was PBMCs. The chain carries TRBV27 and TRBJ2-5; D is possibly TRBD2 (6 bases). DNA for the CDR3: TGTGCCAGCAGTTTAATGCGGGACCTCCAAGAGACCCAGTACTTC. It specifies CASSLMRDLQETQYF.